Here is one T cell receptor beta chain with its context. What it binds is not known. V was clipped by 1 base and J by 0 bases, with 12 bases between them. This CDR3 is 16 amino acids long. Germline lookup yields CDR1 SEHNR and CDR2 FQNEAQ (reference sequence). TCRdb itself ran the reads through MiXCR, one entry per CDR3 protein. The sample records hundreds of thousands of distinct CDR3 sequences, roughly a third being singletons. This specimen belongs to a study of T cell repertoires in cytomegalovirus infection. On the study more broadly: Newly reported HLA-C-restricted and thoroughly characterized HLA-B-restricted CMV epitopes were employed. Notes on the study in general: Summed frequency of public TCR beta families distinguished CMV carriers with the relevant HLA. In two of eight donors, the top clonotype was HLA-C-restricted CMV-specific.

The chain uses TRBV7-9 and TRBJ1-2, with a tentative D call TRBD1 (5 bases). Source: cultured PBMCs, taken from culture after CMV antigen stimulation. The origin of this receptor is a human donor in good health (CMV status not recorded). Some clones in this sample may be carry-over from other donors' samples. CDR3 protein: CASSLEATVANYGYTF. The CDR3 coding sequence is TGTGCCAGCAGCTTAGAGGCGACAGTAGCTAACTATGGCTACACCTTC. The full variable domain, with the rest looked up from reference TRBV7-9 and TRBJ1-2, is DTGVSQNPRHKITKRGQNVTFRCDPISEHNRLYWYRQTLGQGPEFLTYFQNEAQLEKSRLLSDRFSAERPKGSFSTLEIQRTEQGDSAMYLCASSLEATVANYGYTFGSGTRLTVV.